The next 19 T cell receptor beta chains were all read from a single sample in a study of blood T cell repertoires in COVID-19. Assay used: immunoSEQ multiplex PCR; TCRdb lists only in-frame clones, some missing. The sample holds roughly 230,000 clones, about four fifths seen once. What was sequenced was peripheral blood. These receptor sequences come from an elderly woman with acute or convalescent COVID-19.

The chain uses TRBV19 and TRBJ1-5; D might be TRBD1 (6 bases). This CDR3 is built from 12 residues. Germline CDR1 is LNHDA and CDR2 is SQIVND (reference sequence). Trimming took off 4 bases at V and 11 bases at J, with 12 bases between the two ends. In DNA form, the CDR3 reads TGTGCCAGTAGTACCCCAGGGGCAGCCCAGCATTTT. Translated: CASSTPGAAQHF.

The chain has TRBV3-1 (or the pseudogene TRBV3-2) and TRBJ2-3; 10 bases are a match to TRBD2. J lost 2 bases, V lost 1 base, and 12 bases had no gene match. Germline V gene sequence: CDR1 LGHDT, CDR2 YNNKEL (reference sequence). This CDR3 region has 19 residues. The CDR3 loop is CASSQGMWSGGATTDTQYF. The DNA for the CDR3 is TGTGCCAGCAGCCAAGGGATGTGGAGCGGGGGGGCGACCACAGATACGCAGTATTTT.

V usage is TRBV5-4 and J usage is TRBJ1-6, with D unresolved. Germline CDR1 is SGHNT and CDR2 is YYREEE (reference sequence). This CDR3 contains 16 residues. V was clipped by 0 bases and J by 8 bases, with 15 bases between them. CDR3 in DNA: TGTGCCAGCAGCTTGGACATGCCCAGTGGCCATTCACCCCTCCACTTT. This encodes CASSLDMPSGHSPLHF.

The chain is built from TRBV19 and TRBJ1-6, with D perhaps TRBD1 (6 bases). This CDR3 contains 14 residues. V shed 5 bases and J shed 8 bases, with 13 bases lying between them. CDR1 and CDR2 (germline): LNHDA, SQIVND (reference sequence). Written as DNA, the CDR3 is TGTGCCAGTAGTCCACAGGGATTTGATTCACCCCTCCACTTT. It yields the protein CASSPQGFDSPLHF.

In its sample, this clone was seen a few times. The CDR3 region is CASNVEGHGSRESFF. CDR3 sequence (DNA): TGTGCCAGCAATGTCGAGGGACATGGAAGCAGGGAATCTTTCTTT. The chain carries TRBV2 and TRBJ1-1; D is possibly TRBD1 (6 bases). Germline assignment: CDR1 SNHLY and CDR2 FYNNEI. V lost 7 bases, J lost 12 bases, and 27 bases lay in between. The CDR3 is made up of 15 amino acids.

The V call is TRBV25-1, the J call TRBJ2-1, with TRBD2 matching over 11 bases. Germline values: CDR1 MGHDK, CDR2 SYGVNS. Unmatched junction bases numbered 8, after V lost 5 bases and J lost 2 bases. The CDR3 contains 17 residues. The CDR3 DNA follows: TGTGCCAGCAGTCCATCGCTAGCGGGGGGTCCCTACAATGAGCAGTTCTTC. It codes for CASSPSLAGGPYNEQFF. Together with reference TRBV25-1 and TRBJ2-1, the CDR3 gives the full variable domain: EADIYQTPRYLVIGTGKKITLECSQTMGHDKMYWYQQDPGMELHLIHYSYGVNSTEKGDLSSESTVSRIRTEHFPLTLESARPSHTSQYLCASSPSLAGGPYNEQFFGPGTRLTVL.

This clone was recorded once. V gene TRBV24-1 combines with J gene TRBJ1-1; weak D call: TRBD1 (6 bases). With 8 bases removed from V and 3 bases from J, the gap between germline ends came to 12 bases. The CDR3 spans 13 residues. Germline V gene data show CDR1 as KGHDR and CDR2 as SFDVKD. CDR3 in DNA: TGTGCCACCAAGAATCCAGGGGACACTGAAGCTTTCTTT. Its protein is CATKNPGDTEAFF.

V gene TRBV3-1 (or the pseudogene TRBV3-2) combines with J gene TRBJ1-2, with D uncertain. The germline V gene has CDR1 LGHDT and CDR2 YNNKEL (reference sequence). CDR3 length: 14 residues. The V gene lost 4 bases and the J gene lost 2 bases, with 11 bases spanning the gap. The CDR3: CASSLAPPNYGYTF. The CDR3 DNA reads as TGTGCCAGCAGCCTAGCCCCCCCAAACTATGGCTACACCTTC.

This chain uses TRBV9 with TRBJ2-1; 8 positions match TRBD2. This CDR3 is 15 amino acids long. After removal of 0 bases from V and 5 bases from J, the junction contained 4 bases not matched to a gene. CDR1 is SGDLS and CDR2 is YYNGEE in the germline V gene. Here the CDR3 reads CASSVVAGGNNEQFF. The CDR3 DNA is TGTGCCAGCAGCGTAGTGGCGGGAGGCAACAATGAGCAGTTCTTC.

This clone has only one observation. The chain recombines TRBV5-1 with TRBJ2-7; 8 nucleotides match TRBD1. J was trimmed by 2 bases and V by 4 bases; bases with no gene match: 8. The CDR3 has 15 residues. Per germline, CDR1 SGHRS and CDR2 YFSETQ. The CDR3, as DNA: TGCGCCAGCAGCGAAGGGACAGGACTAACCTACGAGCAGTACTTC. It translates to CASSEGTGLTYEQYF.

The chain recombines TRBV28 with TRBJ1-2; 9 nucleotides agree with TRBD1. Germline assignment: CDR1 MDHEN and CDR2 SYDVKM. The J segment lost 6 bases and the V segment lost 4 bases, leaving 9 bases of the junction unmatched. The CDR3 totals 15 residues. Written as DNA, the CDR3 is TGTGCCAGCAGTTCTGCGGGACAGGGATACCATGGCTACACCTTC. Translating gives CASSSAGQGYHGYTF.

This rearrangement joins TRBV12-3 or TRBV12-4 to TRBJ1-1, with D possibly matching TRBD1 (5 bases). The germline V and J ends were trimmed by 6 bases and 11 bases, with 16 bases remaining between them. The CDR3 sequence is 12 residues long. In nucleotides, the CDR3 is TGTGCCAGCAGACTCTCAGGGATTGGGGCTTTCTTT. Protein sequence: CASRLSGIGAFF.

V usage is TRBV12-3 or TRBV12-4 and J usage is TRBJ1-1; D call uncertain. Trimming took off 5 bases at V and 6 bases at J, with 10 bases between the two ends. The CDR3 runs to 12 residues. CDR3 nucleotide sequence: TGTGCCAGCAGTCTCCTGGGCGCTGAAGCTTTCTTT. This encodes CASSLLGAEAFF.

The gene calls are TRBV5-5 and TRBJ2-1; D possibly corresponds to TRBD2 (6 bases). Germline V CDR1 and CDR2: SGHKS, YYEKEE (reference sequence). The CDR3 sequence is 14 residues long. V gave up 0 bases and J gave up 9 bases, with 13 bases separating them. For the CDR3, the DNA is TGTGCCAGCAGCTTGGCCGGGGGTAGCGGTGAGCAGTTCTTC. Its translation is CASSLAGGSGEQFF. The full variable domain, with the rest looked up from reference TRBV5-5 and TRBJ2-1, is DAGVTQSPTHLIKTRGQQVTLRCSPISGHKSVSWYQQVLGQGPQFIFQYYEKEERGRGNFPDRFSARQFPNYSSELNVNALLLGDSALYLCASSLAGGSGEQFFGPGTRLTVL.

This clone was observed a few times. J is TRBJ2-3 and V is TRBV5-1, with 7 bases aligning to TRBD2. This CDR3 region has 15 residues. Germline V gene sequence: CDR1 SGHRS, CDR2 YFSETQ. V shed 3 bases and J 0 bases; nucleotides not matched to a gene: 4. The CDR3 is CASSSQRGSTDTQYF. CDR3 sequence (DNA): TGCGCCAGCAGCTCCCAGCGGGGAAGCACAGATACGCAGTATTTT.

The chain carries TRBV2 and TRBJ1-4; D not certain. V lost 7 bases and J lost 4, with 13 bases in between. The CDR3 runs 14 residues. Looked up from germline, CDR1 is SNHLY and CDR2 is FYNNEI. The CDR3 sequence is CASKYEMYNEKLFF. DNA for the CDR3: TGTGCCAGCAAATACGAGATGTATAATGAAAAACTGTTTTTT.

This sequence joins TRBV5-4 and TRBJ1-2, with D maybe TRBD1 (5 bases). The CDR3 is 14 amino acids. The V and J ends lost 0 bases and 2 bases respectively, with 8 bases between them. Germline values: CDR1 SGHNT, CDR2 YYREEE (reference sequence). CDR3 bases: TGTGCCAGCAGCTTGGATGACAGAAACTATGGCTACACCTTC. Translating it yields CASSLDDRNYGYTF.

The chain employs TRBV6-5 and TRBJ2-5; 8 bases agree with TRBD2. The CDR3 is made up of 14 amino acids. Germline CDR1 MNHEY, CDR2 SVGAGI. Trimming removed 5 bases from V and 2 bases from J; junction bases left unmatched: 4. CDR3 nucleotide sequence: TGTGCCAGCAGTCATAGCGGGGTACAAGAGACCCAGTACTTC. This sequence encodes CASSHSGVQETQYF.

V is TRBV25-1 and J is TRBJ1-1; D gene uncertain. Germline assignment: CDR1 MGHDK and CDR2 SYGVNS. The CDR3 is 13 residues long. V lost 7 bases, J lost 6 bases, and 15 bases lay in between. Written as DNA, the CDR3 is TGTGCCAGCAAAGACTGGGTCGGGGCTGAAGCTTTCTTT. Translating it yields CASKDWVGAEAFF.